The 32 T cell receptor beta chains below all came from one sample that was sequenced in a study of response to subunit inactivated influenza vaccine. TCRdb reprocessed the RT-PCR reads with MiXCR, giving one entry per CDR3 protein. This sample has roughly 570,000 distinct CDR3 sequences, with approximately 13% found just once. Here the sequenced sample was PBMCs from blood, taken 40 to 50 days after vaccination. The receptors stem from a man between 45 and 60 years old who received an inactivated influenza vaccine.

This clonotype showed up just a few times. This sequence joins TRBV15 and TRBJ2-7, with a tentative D call TRBD1 (6 bases). V was pared by 0 bases and J by 0 bases, with 15 bases between. In germline, CDR1 is LNHNV, CDR2 YYDKDF (reference sequence). CDR3 length equals 17 residues. In DNA, the CDR3 is TGTGCCACCAGCAGAGACCTAAACAGGGTTAGCTCCTACGAGCAGTACTTC. This gives the protein CATSRDLNRVSSYEQYF.

This clonotype was recorded a few times. The chain is built from TRBV12-3 or TRBV12-4 and TRBJ2-3; D is perhaps TRBD2 (5 bases). V gave up 0 bases and J gave up 2 bases, with 15 bases separating them. The CDR3 is 17 amino acids. CDR3 sequence: CASSLAGLRHTTDTQYF. Here the CDR3 DNA reads TGTGCCAGCAGTTTAGCCGGACTCCGGCACACCACAGATACGCAGTATTTT.

This clonotype has a handful of counts. The chain recombines TRBV7-2 with TRBJ2-1; 7 bases match TRBD2. The CDR3 length is 17 residues. Germline V gives CDR1 SGHTA, CDR2 FQGNSA. V lost 5 bases, J lost 4 bases, and 14 bases stayed unmatched. The CDR3 here is CASSPRTGRDRYNEQFF. DNA of the CDR3: TGTGCCAGCAGCCCCCGCACGGGGAGGGATCGATACAATGAGCAGTTCTTC.

Only a few counts were recorded for this clonotype. V and J are TRBV3-1 and TRBJ2-7; D is possibly TRBD2 (5 bases). Germline V gene sequence: CDR1 LGHDT, CDR2 YNNKEL (reference sequence). V shed 1 base and J shed 9 bases, with 10 bases lying between them. The length of the CDR3 is 12 residues. The CDR3 region has the DNA TGTGCCAGCAGCCAAGGTTTGAGGGCGCAGTACTTC. Translating it yields CASSQGLRAQYF.

The table lists this clonotype with many counts. This chain joins TRBV5-1 and TRBJ2-7; D is unclear. The germline gives CDR1 SGHRS, CDR2 YFSETQ. The CDR3 covers 14 residues. With 4 bases removed from V and 2 bases from J, the gap between germline ends came to 13 bases. This CDR3 reads CASSPRTDPYEQYF. CDR3 DNA sequence: TGCGCCAGCAGCCCCCGAACAGATCCCTACGAGCAGTACTTC.

This clonotype came up a few times. The chain has TRBV13 and TRBJ2-7; D gene ambiguous. Trimming took 4 bases from V and 1 from J, leaving 17 bases between them. The CDR3 length is 16 residues. Germline-derived CDR1 and CDR2 are PRHDT and FYEKMQ (reference sequence). In DNA form, the CDR3 reads TGTGCCAGCAGCTACCCCTACGACGGACGTTCCTACGAGCAGTACTTC. Amino acid sequence: CASSYPYDGRSYEQYF.

J is TRBJ2-1 and V is TRBV5-5; D not resolved. V was pared by 4 bases and J by 12 bases, with 23 bases between. Germline CDR1 reads SGHKS; CDR2 reads YYEKEE (reference sequence). CDR3 length: 15 amino acids. For the CDR3, the DNA is TGTGCCAGCAGCAATACCGCACCCTTGAGTATAGGGCAGTTCTTC. Translation: CASSNTAPLSIGQFF.

Details on this clonotype: A read error may account for a junction end that differs from germline. The chain uses TRBV6-2 or TRBV6-3 and TRBJ2-7; no reliable D call. Germline assignment: CDR1 MNHEY and CDR2 SVGEGT. The CDR3 contains 12 residues. The CDR3 sequence: CSSRPSSYEQYF. In nucleotides, the CDR3 is TGTTCCAGCAGGCCGTCTTCCTACGAGCAGTACTTC.

At least ten counts were recorded for this clonotype. The chain's CDR3 is CSAREGMNRGQETQYF. In DNA, the CDR3 is TGCAGTGCTAGAGAAGGGATGAACAGGGGACAAGAGACCCAGTACTTC. The V and J genes are TRBV20-1 and TRBJ2-5; 7 nucleotides align to TRBD1. Losses at the gene ends were 0 bases for V and 2 bases for J; bases not matched to a gene: 9. The CDR3 loop spans 16 amino acids. Germline CDR1 reads DFQATT; CDR2 reads SNEGSKA (reference sequence).

V usage is TRBV7-9 and J usage is TRBJ2-7, with 9 bases identical to TRBD1. With 5 bases clipped from V and 4 bases from J, the junction kept 12 bases outside the gene matches. In germline, CDR1 is SEHNR, CDR2 FQNEAQ (reference sequence). The CDR3 loop spans 16 amino acids. The CDR3: CASSGAGTGSGYEQYF. CDR3 DNA: TGTGCCAGCAGCGGGGCCGGGACAGGGAGTGGGTACGAGCAGTACTTC. Combining the CDR3 with reference TRBV7-9 and TRBJ2-7 gives the whole variable domain DTGVSQNPRHKITKRGQNVTFRCDPISEHNRLYWYRQTLGQGPEFLTYFQNEAQLEKSRLLSDRFSAERPKGSFSTLEIQRTEQGDSAMYLCASSGAGTGSGYEQYFGPGTRLTVT.

This clonotype was recorded at least ten times. V usage is TRBV6-2 or TRBV6-3 and J usage is TRBJ2-1; unclear D gene. Trimming removed 5 bases at V and 7 bases at J, with 9 bases between. The length of the CDR3 is 12 residues. Germline-derived CDR1 and CDR2 are MNHEY and SVGEGT. CDR3 coding DNA: TGTGCCAGCAGTCGCTGGGAAAATGAGCAGTTCTTC. It is translated as CASSRWENEQFF.

The V and J genes are TRBV28 and TRBJ1-2; possible D gene TRBD1, 6 bases. V lost 5 bases and J 7 bases, leaving 14 bases between the germline ends. CDR3 length: 13 residues. Per germline, CDR1 MDHEN and CDR2 SYDVKM. For the CDR3, the DNA is TGTGCCAGCAGTAGTCAGGGGCGATTTGGCTACACCTTC. Its protein product is CASSSQGRFGYTF.

This clonotype was counted a few times. The chain couples TRBV15 to TRBJ2-1, with 11 nucleotides matching TRBD1. The CDR3 length is 19 residues. J was trimmed by 6 bases and V by 0 bases; bases with no gene match: 13. From germline, CDR1 is LNHNV and CDR2 YYDKDF (reference sequence). The CDR3: CATSRDDIRGQGAFNEQFF. CDR3 in DNA: TGTGCCACCAGCAGAGATGACATTCGCGGACAGGGGGCTTTCAATGAGCAGTTCTTC.

CDR3 DNA sequence: TGTGCCAGCAGCTTGGTAGGGGGGCTTGAGCAGTACTTC. Translation gives CASSLVGGLEQYF. This chain connects TRBV5-4 to TRBJ2-7, with D perhaps being TRBD1 or TRBD2 (6 bases each). This CDR3 has 13 residues. Germline V gene sequence: CDR1 SGHNT, CDR2 YYREEE (reference sequence). Trimming shortened V by 0 bases and J by 7 bases, and 11 bases separated the two germline ends.

This clonotype was counted ten times or more. The chain has TRBV20-1 and TRBJ2-1; tentative D call: TRBD2 (5 bases). V was trimmed by 7 bases and J by 0 bases, leaving 16 bases between them. The CDR3 has 15 amino acids. Germline V gives CDR1 DFQATT, CDR2 SNEGSKA (reference sequence). The CDR3 reads CSDSPRSGSYNEQFF. DNA for the CDR3: TGCAGTGATTCCCCGCGGAGCGGCTCCTACAATGAGCAGTTCTTC.

The table lists this clonotype with a few counts. The CDR3 reads CASSLTDRGLYNEQFF. In DNA, the CDR3 is TGTGCCAGCAGCCTGACCGACAGGGGGCTTTACAATGAGCAGTTCTTC. The gene calls are TRBV9 and TRBJ2-1; TRBD1 aligns across 10 bases. The CDR3 extends over 16 amino acids. The trim removed 4 bases at V and 4 bases at J, leaving 8 bases unmatched. Germline loops: CDR1 SGDLS, CDR2 YYNGEE.

This clonotype was found many times. The rearrangement uses TRBV20-1 and TRBJ2-1; TRBD1 agrees at 8 bases. From germline, CDR1 is DFQATT and CDR2 SNEGSKA (reference sequence). With V trimmed by 6 bases and J by 3 bases, 10 bases remained unmatched. The CDR3 runs 15 residues. CDR3 sequence (DNA): TGCAGTGCGGCCATGGGGACAGGATTCTACAATGAGCAGTTCTTC. Its protein is CSAAMGTGFYNEQFF.

CDR3: CASSQRPGQTSIGYGYTF. CDR3 nucleotides: TGTGCCTCCAGCCAAAGACCGGGACAGACGAGTATTGGCTATGGCTACACCTTC. The chain links TRBV28 to TRBJ1-2; TRBD1 aligns across 7 bases. The V segment lost 11 bases and the J segment 4 bases; nucleotides outside the gene matches: 25. The CDR3 covers 18 residues. The V gene's germline CDR1 is MDHEN and CDR2 SYDVKM.

The chain has TRBV10-3 and TRBJ1-1; perhaps TRBD1 as D (5 bases). The germline gives CDR1 ENHRY, CDR2 SYGVKD. Trimming pared 8 bases from V and 2 bases from J, leaving 27 bases between. There are 18 residues in the CDR3. DNA for the CDR3: TGTGCCATCTGCTTCGCCAGGTCGGGGGTATGGATAAACACTGAAGCTTTCTTT. Translated, it gives CAICFARSGVWINTEAFF.

The chain joins TRBV20-1 to TRBJ1-5; 8 bases align to TRBD1. The CDR3 loop spans 13 amino acids. After removal of 6 bases from V and 0 bases from J, the junction contained 1 base not matched to a gene. CDR1 is DFQATT, CDR2 SNEGSKA, per germline (reference sequence). The DNA of the CDR3 is TGCAGTGCAGGGACAGGTAGCAATCAGCCCCAGCATTTT. Residues: CSAGTGSNQPQHF.

This clonotype was observed a handful of times. The rearrangement uses TRBV5-1 and TRBJ2-1, with a tentative D call TRBD2 (7 bases). Germline CDR1 and CDR2: SGHRS and YFSETQ. The CDR3 totals 16 residues. Trimming left V 0 bases short and J 6 bases short, with 16 bases between. CDR3 sequence: CASSLAGGLTSNEQFF. The CDR3 DNA reads as TGCGCCAGCAGCTTGGCGGGGGGCCTGACCTCCAATGAGCAGTTCTTC.

The chain joins TRBV7-9 to TRBJ1-4; D is unclear. CDR3 length: 17 amino acids. Trimming stripped 2 bases from V and 0 bases from J, with 13 bases between. Germline V gene data show CDR1 as SEHNR and CDR2 as FQNEAQ (reference sequence). In nucleotides, the CDR3 is TGTGCCAGCAGCTTACCCCTCGGACGGTCAACTAATGAAAAACTGTTTTTT. Translated: CASSLPLGRSTNEKLFF.

V usage is TRBV27 and J usage is TRBJ2-2; 9 bases are shared with TRBD1. Germline V gives CDR1 MNHEY, CDR2 SMNVEV (reference sequence). With V trimmed by 5 bases and J by 4 bases, 5 bases remained unmatched. The CDR3 length is 15 residues. As DNA, the CDR3 is TGTGCCAGCAGTCTACCGGGACAGGGCACCGGGGAGCTGTTTTTT. It codes for CASSLPGQGTGELFF.

This clonotype was seen only a few times. The gene calls are TRBV7-2 and TRBJ2-5; D might be TRBD2 (6 bases). Germline loops: CDR1 SGHTA, CDR2 FQGNSA. This CDR3 region has 15 residues. The V gene lost 4 bases and the J gene lost 5 bases, with 17 bases spanning the gap. CDR3: CASSWNGGTEETQYF. The DNA of the CDR3 is TGTGCCAGCAGCTGGAACGGGGGTACCGAGGAGACCCAGTACTTC.

The CDR3 protein is CASSEAGSSYEQYF. CDR3 in DNA: TGTGCCAGCAGCGAAGCGGGCAGCTCCTACGAGCAGTACTTC. V and J are TRBV9 and TRBJ2-7, with D maybe TRBD2 (6 bases). The germline V and J ends were trimmed by 3 bases and 0 bases, with 10 bases remaining between them. Germline assignment: CDR1 SGDLS and CDR2 YYNGEE. The CDR3 runs to 14 residues.

This clonotype was recorded a few times. This chain links TRBV12-3 or TRBV12-4 with TRBJ2-7; possibly TRBD1 for D (6 bases). V gave up 2 bases and J gave up 0 bases, with 8 bases separating them. The CDR3 contains 14 residues. The CDR3 DNA reads TGTGCCAGCAGTTTACAGGGGCCCTCCTACGAGCAGTACTTC. Its protein product is CASSLQGPSYEQYF.

This clonotype has a handful of counts. The J gene is TRBJ2-1, the V gene TRBV7-2, with 12 bases matching TRBD2. The germline V gene has CDR1 SGHTA and CDR2 FQGNSA. The CDR3 extends over 16 amino acids. Trimming took 3 bases from V and 8 from J; bases not matched to a gene: 8. The CDR3 DNA sequence: TGTGCCAGCAGCTTCGACAGGCCTAGCGGGAGGGATGAGCAGTTCTTC. It is translated as CASSFDRPSGRDEQFF.

The chain has TRBV3-1 and TRBJ2-7; 8 bases fit TRBD1. The germline gives CDR1 LGHDT, CDR2 YNNKEL (reference sequence). J was trimmed by 5 bases and V by 8 bases; bases with no gene match: 8. The CDR3 consists of 13 residues. The CDR3 sequence: CASSIQGGHEQYF. The CDR3 DNA reads as TGTGCCAGCTCGATACAGGGGGGACACGAGCAGTACTTC.

This clonotype was counted a few times. J is TRBJ2-4 and V is TRBV12-3 or TRBV12-4; TRBD1 aligns across 7 bases. J gave up 7 bases and V 10 bases, and 7 bases lay outside the gene matches. CDR3 length: 12 residues. The CDR3 region has the DNA TGTGCCACCCGGACAGGCGACAACATTCAGTACTTC. Residues: CATRTGDNIQYF.

As concerns this clonotype: A much larger clone sits a single nucleotide away, making a read error possible. This chain joins TRBV20-1 and TRBJ2-7; 8 nucleotides line up with TRBD1. The junction had 7 bases not matched to a gene; V was cut back by 0 bases and J by 6 bases. The V gene's germline CDR1 is DFQATT and CDR2 SNEGSKA (reference sequence). The CDR3 is 14 residues long. The chain's CDR3 is CSAREGQAHFEQYF. The CDR3 region has the DNA TGCAGTGCTAGAGAGGGACAGGCCCACTTCGAGCAGTACTTC.

This clonotype was observed a few times. The V call is TRBV10-3, the J call TRBJ2-3, with TRBD2 matching 9 bases. The V and J ends lost 10 bases and 0 bases, in that order; junction bases with no gene match: 2. The CDR3 extends over 13 amino acids. The germline CDR1 and CDR2 sequences are ENHRY and SYGVKD. CDR3: CATLAGSTDTQYF. The CDR3 DNA follows: TGTGCCACCCTAGCGGGAAGCACAGATACGCAGTATTTT.

This chain connects TRBV4-3 to TRBJ2-7, with 11 bases matching TRBD2. The CDR3 loop spans 15 amino acids. Germline CDR1 LGHNA, CDR2 YSLEER. The V segment lost 0 bases and the J segment 7 bases; nucleotides outside the gene matches: 5. This CDR3 reads CASSQDWLAGGEQYF. CDR3 bases: TGCGCCAGCAGCCAAGATTGGCTAGCGGGGGGAGAGCAGTACTTC.